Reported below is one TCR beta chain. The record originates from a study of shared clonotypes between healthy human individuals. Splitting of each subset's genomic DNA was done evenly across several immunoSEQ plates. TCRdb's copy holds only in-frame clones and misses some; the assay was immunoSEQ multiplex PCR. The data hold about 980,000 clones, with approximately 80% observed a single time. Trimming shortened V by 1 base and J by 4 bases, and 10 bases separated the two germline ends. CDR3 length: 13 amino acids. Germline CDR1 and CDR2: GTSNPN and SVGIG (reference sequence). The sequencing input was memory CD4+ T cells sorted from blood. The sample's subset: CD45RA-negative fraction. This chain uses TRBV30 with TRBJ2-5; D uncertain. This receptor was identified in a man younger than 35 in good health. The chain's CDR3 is CAWSEGSGETQYF. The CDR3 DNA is TGTGCCTGGAGTGAGGGCTCCGGAGAGACCCAGTACTTC.